Following are 2 T cell receptor beta chains from one sample sequenced in a study of CD8+CD57+ T cells in acquired aplastic anemia (dated by TCRdb to the late 2010s). Sequencing instrument: Illumina HiSeq 2000. Profiling of TCR beta VDJ combinations and CDR3 sequences used genomic DNA as the template. The public reads were quality trimmed at Q25 with fastp and then assembled into clones with MiXCR by TCRdb, keeping productive beta chains. Every entry covers one CDR3 protein and lists the most common genes and DNA from its rows. This sample is represented by approximately 200,000 distinct CDR3 sequences; over 60% of them were singletons. Approximately 30% of the sample belongs to the ten largest clones. Sample: sorted CD4+, CD8+, or CD8+CD57+ T cells (not recorded which) from PBMCs. These receptors were taken from a human donor in good health.

This chain connects TRBV7-2 to TRBJ1-2; possibly TRBD1 for D (5 bases). The germline gives CDR1 SGHTA, CDR2 FQGNSA. This CDR3 is built from 17 residues. Trimming removed 3 bases at V and 0 bases at J, with 17 bases between. This CDR3 is CASSFPKRQRSNYGYTF. The CDR3 DNA follows: TGTGCCAGCAGCTTCCCGAAGAGACAGCGTTCTAACTATGGCTACACCTTC.

In its sample, this clonotype was seen many times. The genes are TRBV7-9 and TRBJ2-5; D perhaps matches TRBD2 (5 bases). CDR1 and CDR2 (germline): SEHNR, FQNEAQ (reference sequence). Trimming shortened V by 6 bases and J by 5 bases, and 22 bases separated the two germline ends. The CDR3 is 16 amino acids. The CDR3 loop is CASRSSTLTPGETQYF. DNA of the CDR3: TGTGCCAGCAGATCCTCAACCCTTACCCCGGGGGAGACCCAGTACTTC.